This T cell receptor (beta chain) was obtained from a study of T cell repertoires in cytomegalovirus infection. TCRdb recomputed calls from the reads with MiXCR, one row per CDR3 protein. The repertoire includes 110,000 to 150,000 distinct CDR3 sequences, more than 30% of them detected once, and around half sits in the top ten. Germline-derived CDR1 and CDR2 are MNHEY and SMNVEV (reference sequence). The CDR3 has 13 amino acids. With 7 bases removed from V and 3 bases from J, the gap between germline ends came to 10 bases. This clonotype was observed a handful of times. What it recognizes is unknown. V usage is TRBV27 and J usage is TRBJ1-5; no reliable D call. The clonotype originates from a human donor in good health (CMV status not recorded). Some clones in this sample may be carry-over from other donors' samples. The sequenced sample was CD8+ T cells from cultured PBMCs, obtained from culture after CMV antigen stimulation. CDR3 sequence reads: CASTPGVNQPQHF. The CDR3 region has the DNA TGTGCCAGCACCCCTGGGGTCAATCAGCCCCAGCATTTT.